This TCR beta chain was profiled in a study of blood T cell repertoires in COVID-19. Background on the study: Acute-phase and convalescent COVID-19 samples originated in the United States, Italy and Spain. In each case, the material was cDNA or gDNA derived from T cells, B-cell-depleted T cells, or PBMCs.

Seattle participants joined during active infection and were tracked over time. Under the authors' procedure: Amplification of reference gene primers provided the estimated nucleated cell counts. TCRdb keeps only in-frame clones here, not all; method: immunoSEQ multiplex PCR. V and J calls and clone size are as listed in that table; D and trimming were resolved from the DNA. The repertoire holds over 200,000 clones, with 85% to 90% as singletons. Looked up from germline, CDR1 is SGDLS and CDR2 is YYNGEE. The CDR3 is 14 residues long. V lost 4 bases, J lost 4 bases, and 4 bases stayed unmatched. The sample was peripheral blood. This sequence was found in a man aged 25 to 40 with COVID-19, enrolled during active disease. The chain links TRBV9 to TRBJ1-1, with TRBD1 matching 10 bases. The CDR3 DNA sequence: TGTGCCAGCAGCACCCGGACAGGGGGCACTGAAGCTTTCTTT. Amino acid sequence: CASSTRTGGTEAFF.